The rows below give T cell receptor beta chains drawn from one sample of a study of OX40 agonist ivuxolimab in advanced cancers. The assay was immunoSEQ multiplex PCR, and TCRdb's table has in-frame clones only and misses some. Among roughly 68,000 clones listed, more than 80% were seen once. The input for sequencing was CD4+ or CD8+ T cells sorted from blood, taken in a trial of the OX40 agonist ivuxolimab. These receptors all come from an adult with an advanced solid tumor such as melanoma, head and neck, liver or kidney cancer. CDR3s include the opening cysteine and the closing phenylalanine or tryptophan. The D gene is left open where the match is weak. Some rows have no size entry. The others give once, few or many, or a class for an expanded clone.

d_gene: -
v_gene: TRBV10-3
j_gene: TRBJ2-7
abundance: once
CDR3aa: CAISGQGYEQYF
CDR3nt: TGTGCCATCAGTGGTCAAGGCTACGAGCAGTACTTC

d_gene: -
v_gene: TRBV14
j_gene: TRBJ2-6
abundance: few
CDR3aa: CASSRAGGANVLTF
CDR3nt: TGTGCCAGCAGCCGGGCGGGCGGGGCCAACGTCCTGACTTTC

d_gene: TRBD1
v_gene: TRBV19
j_gene: TRBJ2-2
abundance: -
CDR3aa: CASRGQGIGELFF
CDR3nt: TGTGCCAGTAGGGGACAGGGGATCGGGGAGCTGTTTTTT

d_gene: -
v_gene: TRBV28
j_gene: TRBJ2-4
abundance: -
CDR3aa: CASTRIAGDIQYF
CDR3nt: TGTGCCAGCACCCGAATTGCAGGTGACATTCAGTACTTC

d_gene: TRBD1
v_gene: TRBV7-3
j_gene: TRBJ2-1
abundance: -
CDR3aa: CASSLDRTYNEQFF
CDR3nt: TGTGCCAGCAGCTTGGACAGGACCTACAATGAGCAGTTCTTC

d_gene: -
v_gene: TRBV7-9
j_gene: TRBJ2-1
abundance: -
CDR3aa: CASSLAAQYNEQFF
CDR3nt: TGTGCCAGCAGCTTAGCGGCGCAGTACAATGAGCAGTTCTTC

d_gene: TRBD1
v_gene: TRBV27
j_gene: TRBJ1-6
abundance: once
CDR3aa: CASSLWTGVAPYNSPLHF
CDR3nt: TGTGCCAGCAGTTTATGGACAGGAGTAGCACCCTATAATTCACCCCTCCACTTT

d_gene: -
v_gene: TRBV5-1
j_gene: TRBJ1-4
abundance: -
CDR3aa: CASSQSGEVGEKLFF
CDR3nt: TGCGCCAGCAGCCAATCAGGGGAGGTGGGTGAAAAACTGTTTTTT

d_gene: -
v_gene: TRBV5-6
j_gene: TRBJ1-6
abundance: -
CDR3aa: CASSLDSYHSPLHF
CDR3nt: TGTGCCAGCAGCCTAGACAGCTACCATTCACCCCTCCACTTT

d_gene: -
v_gene: TRBV21-1
j_gene: TRBJ2-2
abundance: -
CDR3aa: CANSFRQGEDGELFF
CDR3nt: TGTGCCAACTCATTTCGACAGGGTGAGGACGGGGAGCTGTTTTTT

d_gene: -
v_gene: TRBV29-1
j_gene: TRBJ2-3
abundance: -
CDR3aa: CSVEVSVGPDTQYF
CDR3nt: TGCAGCGTTGAAGTTTCTGTCGGGCCAGATACGCAGTATTTT

d_gene: -
v_gene: TRBV5-6
j_gene: TRBJ2-3
abundance: -
CDR3aa: CASSWGTDTQYF
CDR3nt: TGTGCCAGCAGCTGGGGCACAGATACGCAGTATTTT

d_gene: TRBD1
v_gene: TRBV5-1
j_gene: TRBJ2-5
abundance: few
CDR3aa: CASSGGQGLLARTQYF
CDR3nt: TGCGCCAGCAGTGGAGGACAGGGTCTTTTGGCTCGGACCCAGTACTTC

d_gene: -
v_gene: TRBV6-1
j_gene: TRBJ2-7
abundance: -
CDR3aa: CASSEEAGHNEQYF
CDR3nt: TGTGCCAGCAGTGAAGAAGCAGGCCACAACGAGCAGTACTTC

d_gene: TRBD1
v_gene: TRBV10-3
j_gene: TRBJ1-1
abundance: -
CDR3aa: CAISADRGENTEAFF
CDR3nt: TGTGCCATCAGTGCTGACAGGGGAGAGAACACTGAAGCTTTCTTT

d_gene: -
v_gene: TRBV19
j_gene: TRBJ2-2
abundance: -
CDR3aa: CASSIVAHTGELFF
CDR3nt: TGTGCCAGTAGTATAGTGGCACATACCGGGGAGCTGTTTTTT

d_gene: -
v_gene: TRBV11-2
j_gene: TRBJ1-6
abundance: -
CDR3aa: CASSLSDSPLHF
CDR3nt: TGTGCCAGCAGCTTGTCTGACTCACCCCTCCACTTT

d_gene: -
v_gene: TRBV14
j_gene: TRBJ2-3
abundance: -
CDR3aa: CASSLQRGSVTTQYF
CDR3nt: TGTGCCAGCAGCCTACAACGGGGGAGCGTGACTACGCAGTATTTT

d_gene: TRBD1
v_gene: TRBV7-2
j_gene: TRBJ2-1
abundance: -
CDR3aa: CASSSDRGPYNEQFF
CDR3nt: TGTGCCAGCAGCTCCGACAGGGGGCCCTACAATGAGCAGTTCTTC

d_gene: -
v_gene: TRBV29-1
j_gene: TRBJ2-7
abundance: -
CDR3aa: CSAQGWGEQYF
CDR3nt: TGCAGCGCTCAGGGGTGGGGCGAGCAGTACTTC

d_gene: TRBD1
v_gene: TRBV5-4
j_gene: TRBJ1-2
abundance: -
CDR3aa: CASSMDRGIHGYTF
CDR3nt: TGTGCCAGCAGCATGGACAGGGGTATCCATGGCTACACCTTC

d_gene: TRBD2
v_gene: TRBV2
j_gene: TRBJ2-5
abundance: -
CDR3aa: CASSRLAGGRETQYF
CDR3nt: TGTGCCAGCAGTCGACTAGCGGGGGGGCGTGAGACCCAGTACTTC

d_gene: -
v_gene: TRBV5-4
j_gene: TRBJ2-7
abundance: once
CDR3aa: CASSSRTGTYEQYF
CDR3nt: TGTGCCAGCAGCTCACGGACGGGAACCTACGAGCAGTACTTC

d_gene: TRBD1
v_gene: TRBV4-3
j_gene: TRBJ2-7
abundance: -
CDR3aa: CASSLLTTGGRQYF
CDR3nt: TGCGCCAGCAGCCTATTAACCACAGGGGGCAGGCAGTACTTC

d_gene: -
v_gene: TRBV7-7
j_gene: TRBJ1-1
abundance: once
CDR3aa: CASSPPGKSGTEAFF
CDR3nt: TGTGCTAGCAGCCCCCCGGGAAAATCGGGCACTGAAGCTTTCTTT

d_gene: TRBD1
v_gene: TRBV5-4
j_gene: TRBJ1-4
abundance: -
CDR3aa: CASSFYGTGAGEKLFF
CDR3nt: TGTGCCAGCAGCTTTTACGGGACAGGGGCGGGTGAAAAACTGTTTTTT

d_gene: -
v_gene: TRBV5-6
j_gene: TRBJ2-5
abundance: many
CDR3aa: CASSFVAGETQYF
CDR3nt: TGTGCCAGCAGCTTTGTAGCTGGGGAGACCCAGTACTTC

d_gene: -
v_gene: TRBV11-2
j_gene: TRBJ2-5
abundance: -
CDR3aa: CASSLAAETQYF
CDR3nt: TGTGCCAGCAGCCTAGCAGCGGAGACCCAGTACTTC

d_gene: -
v_gene: TRBV9
j_gene: TRBJ2-1
abundance: -
CDR3aa: CASSPVEWGEQFF
CDR3nt: TGTGCCAGCAGCCCAGTCGAATGGGGAGAGCAGTTCTTC

d_gene: TRBD1
v_gene: TRBV29-1
j_gene: TRBJ1-1
abundance: -
CDR3aa: CSSRTGGTEAFF
CDR3nt: TGCAGCTCCAGGACAGGGGGCACTGAAGCTTTCTTT

d_gene: TRBD1
v_gene: TRBV10-3
j_gene: TRBJ1-1
abundance: -
CDR3aa: CAISYTGTGGTEAFF
CDR3nt: TGTGCCATCAGTTACACCGGGACAGGAGGGACTGAAGCTTTCTTT

d_gene: -
v_gene: TRBV7-3
j_gene: TRBJ2-6
abundance: -
CDR3aa: CASSPEPRNYAGANVLTF
CDR3nt: TGTGCCAGCAGCCCGGAGCCGAGGAATTACGCTGGGGCCAACGTCCTGACTTTC

d_gene: -
v_gene: TRBV5-4
j_gene: TRBJ1-4
abundance: -
CDR3aa: CASRVGGTNEKLFF
CDR3nt: TGTGCCAGCCGGGTGGGGGGCACTAATGAAAAACTGTTTTTT

d_gene: TRBD1
v_gene: TRBV18
j_gene: TRBJ2-2
abundance: -
CDR3aa: CASSPLGTGDTGELFF
CDR3nt: TGTGCCAGCTCACCACTCGGGACAGGGGACACCGGGGAGCTGTTTTTT

d_gene: -
v_gene: TRBV6-5
j_gene: TRBJ2-5
abundance: -
CDR3aa: CASVTGGGRKTQYF
CDR3nt: TGTGCCAGCGTTACAGGGGGCGGGAGGAAGACCCAGTACTTC

d_gene: TRBD2
v_gene: TRBV6-6
j_gene: TRBJ2-5
abundance: -
CDR3aa: CASSSPSGGLETQYF
CDR3nt: TGTGCCAGCAGTTCTCCTAGCGGGGGGTTAGAGACCCAGTACTTC

d_gene: -
v_gene: TRBV7-2
j_gene: TRBJ2-3
abundance: -
CDR3aa: CASSLTGGTDTQYF
CDR3nt: TGTGCCAGCAGCTTAACTGGGGGCACAGATACGCAGTATTTT

d_gene: -
v_gene: TRBV19
j_gene: TRBJ2-7
abundance: -
CDR3aa: CASSNGGPYEQYF
CDR3nt: TGTGCCAGTAGTAACGGCGGTCCCTACGAGCAGTACTTC

d_gene: TRBD1
v_gene: TRBV7-6
j_gene: TRBJ1-3
abundance: -
CDR3aa: CASSFQGDTGIYF
CDR3nt: TGTGCCAGCAGCTTCCAGGGGGATACAGGGATATATTTT

d_gene: -
v_gene: TRBV27
j_gene: TRBJ2-2
abundance: -
CDR3aa: CASSLRVDPNTGELFF
CDR3nt: TGTGCCAGCAGTTTAAGGGTGGATCCCAACACCGGGGAGCTGTTTTTT

d_gene: TRBD2
v_gene: TRBV10-3
j_gene: TRBJ2-7
abundance: -
CDR3aa: CAISESQGRLAGGTYEQYF
CDR3nt: TGTGCCATCAGTGAGTCGCAGGGTCGACTAGCGGGGGGGACCTACGAGCAGTACTTC

d_gene: -
v_gene: TRBV7-9
j_gene: TRBJ1-1
abundance: -
CDR3aa: CASSLLTWGSTEAFF
CDR3nt: TGTGCCAGCAGCCTCCTGACTTGGGGGAGCACTGAAGCTTTCTTT

d_gene: -
v_gene: TRBV30
j_gene: TRBJ1-4
abundance: -
CDR3aa: CAWSRRGGTNEKLFF
CDR3nt: TGTGCCTGGAGCCGTCGGGGGGGAACTAATGAAAAACTGTTTTTT

d_gene: TRBD2
v_gene: TRBV11-2
j_gene: TRBJ2-3
abundance: few
CDR3aa: CASSLTGGGSTDTQYF
CDR3nt: TGTGCCAGCAGCTTAACTGGCGGGGGGAGCACAGATACGCAGTATTTT

d_gene: -
v_gene: TRBV6-5
j_gene: TRBJ1-1
abundance: -
CDR3aa: CASSYLANLGGTEAFF
CDR3nt: TGTGCCAGCAGTTACTTGGCTAACCTGGGGGGCACTGAAGCTTTCTTT

d_gene: -
v_gene: TRBV29-1
j_gene: TRBJ1-2
abundance: -
CDR3aa: CSVGLSDDYYGYTF
CDR3nt: TGCAGCGTTGGTTTGTCAGACGATTACTATGGCTACACCTTC

d_gene: -
v_gene: TRBV7-9
j_gene: TRBJ2-7
abundance: -
CDR3aa: CASSLFRDEQYF
CDR3nt: TGTGCCAGCAGTCTTTTTAGGGACGAGCAGTACTTC

d_gene: -
v_gene: TRBV15
j_gene: TRBJ1-3
abundance: -
CDR3aa: CATSRDRGSGNTIYF
CDR3nt: TGTGCCACCAGCAGAGATCGAGGCTCTGGAAACACCATATATTTT

d_gene: -
v_gene: TRBV7-2
j_gene: TRBJ2-5
abundance: once
CDR3aa: CASSTSTETQYF
CDR3nt: TGTGCCAGCAGCACTTCGACGGAGACCCAGTACTTC

d_gene: -
v_gene: TRBV4-3
j_gene: TRBJ1-6
abundance: -
CDR3aa: CASSLGGSYSPLHF
CDR3nt: TGCGCCAGCAGCCTTGGGGGGAGTTATTCACCCCTCCACTTT

d_gene: -
v_gene: TRBV19
j_gene: TRBJ2-2
abundance: once
CDR3aa: CASSIEGVAGELFF
CDR3nt: TGTGCCAGTAGTATAGAAGGGGTTGCCGGGGAGCTGTTTTTT

d_gene: -
v_gene: TRBV11-2
j_gene: TRBJ1-2
abundance: -
CDR3aa: CASSLDSNLNYGYTF
CDR3nt: TGTGCCAGCAGCCTAGACAGCAACCTTAACTATGGCTACACCTTC

d_gene: -
v_gene: TRBV5-6
j_gene: TRBJ2-2
abundance: -
CDR3aa: CASSSLQRNTGELFF
CDR3nt: TGTGCCAGCAGCTCCCTACAGAGGAACACCGGGGAGCTGTTTTTT

d_gene: TRBD1
v_gene: TRBV14
j_gene: TRBJ1-4
abundance: -
CDR3aa: CASSQTGTGISEKLFF
CDR3nt: TGTGCCAGCAGCCAAACCGGGACAGGGATTAGTGAAAAACTGTTTTTT

d_gene: -
v_gene: TRBV10-3
j_gene: TRBJ1-1
abundance: -
CDR3aa: CAISGRSGNTEAFF
CDR3nt: TGTGCCATCAGTGGCAGGTCCGGGAACACTGAAGCTTTCTTT

d_gene: -
v_gene: TRBV7-8
j_gene: TRBJ1-1
abundance: -
CDR3aa: CASSLVGHGAFF
CDR3nt: TGTGCCAGCAGCTTAGTCGGCCACGGGGCTTTCTTT

d_gene: -
v_gene: TRBV5-4
j_gene: TRBJ1-6
abundance: -
CDR3aa: CASSQTLSYNSPLHF
CDR3nt: TGTGCCAGCAGCCAAACACTGAGCTATAATTCACCCCTCCACTTT

d_gene: -
v_gene: TRBV6-6
j_gene: TRBJ2-1
abundance: -
CDR3aa: CATTSQGPGNEQFF
CDR3nt: TGTGCCACCACAAGCCAGGGGCCGGGGAATGAGCAGTTCTTC

d_gene: -
v_gene: TRBV30
j_gene: TRBJ1-2
abundance: -
CDR3aa: CAWSGAGDIYGYTF
CDR3nt: TGTGCCTGGAGTGGGGCAGGGGATATCTATGGCTACACCTTC